The rows below give T cell receptor beta chains drawn from one sample of a study of blood T cell repertoires in COVID-19. The method was immunoSEQ multiplex PCR; TCRdb's version includes in-frame clones alone and lacks a portion of them. This sample yields approximately 230,000 clones, of which 87% are seen a single time; 3% to 3.5% belongs to the top ten. The material sequenced was peripheral blood. All receptors derive from a man younger than 30 with active or convalescent COVID-19. Both conserved end residues are part of each CDR3. D genes are given only for firm matches. Rows give clone size only sometimes, using once, few, many, or a class for an expanded clone.

D,V,size,J,DNA,CDR3
TRBD1,TRBV4-1,NA,TRBJ2-7,TGCGCCAGCAGCCTCGGGACAGTAAACTACGAGCAGTACTTC,CASSLGTVNYEQYF
NA,TRBV25-1,NA,TRBJ1-2,TGTGCCAGCACCTTGGGAGGTATCGATGGCTACACCTTC,CASTLGGIDGYTF
TRBD2,TRBV2,NA,TRBJ2-1,TGTGCCAGCAGTGAAGAGCTAGCGGGAGTATCGAATGAGCAGTTCTTC,CASSEELAGVSNEQFF
TRBD2,TRBV13,NA,TRBJ2-1,TGTGCCAGCAGCTTGGAGACGGTCAGCGACCCGGGACTAGCGGACCTAAGCTCCTACAATGAGCAGTTCTTC,CASSLETVSDPGLADLSSYNEQFF
NA,TRBV3-1/TRBV3-2,NA,TRBJ2-7,TGTGCCAGCAGCCAAGGGGAACGGGGCGAGCAGTACTTC,CASSQGERGEQYF
TRBD2,TRBV6-2/TRBV6-3,NA,TRBJ2-7,TGTGCCAGCAGCACTAGCGTAGGCGAGCAGTACTTC,CASSTSVGEQYF
NA,TRBV23-1,NA,TRBJ1-5,TGCGCCAGCAGTCAAAAACTAGCAGCCCAGCCCCAGCATTTT,CASSQKLAAQPQHF
NA,TRBV29-1,NA,TRBJ2-5,TGCAGCGTTGGGGGGCCGGCAGAGACCCAGTACTTC,CSVGGPAETQYF
NA,TRBV10-1,NA,TRBJ2-5,TGCGCCAGCAGTGGAGTCCGAAGAACAGGTCTAAATCAAGAGACCCAGTACTTC,CASSGVRRTGLNQETQYF
TRBD1,TRBV19,NA,TRBJ1-2,TGTGCCAGTAGTAGAGGACAGGGCTATGGCTACACCTTC,CASSRGQGYGYTF
TRBD2,TRBV5-5,NA,TRBJ2-1,TGTGCCAGCAGCTTTTCAAGCGGGGAATACAATGAGCAGTTCTTC,CASSFSSGEYNEQFF
NA,TRBV29-1,once,TRBJ1-2,TGCAGCGTTTACGGTGGCAGGACAGCTAACTATGGCTACACCTTC,CSVYGGRTANYGYTF
NA,TRBV27,NA,TRBJ2-5,TGTGCCAGCGCGGGACAGATCAGAACCAAAGAGACCCAGTACTTC,CASAGQIRTKETQYF
NA,TRBV7-2,NA,TRBJ2-4,TGTGCCAGCAGCTTAGTGGGGCTGGAAAACATTCAGTACTTC,CASSLVGLENIQYF
NA,TRBV5-1,NA,TRBJ1-1,TGCGCCAGCAGCTTGATTCCAGGGTGGGACACTGAAGCTTTCTTT,CASSLIPGWDTEAFF
NA,TRBV4-1,NA,TRBJ2-1,TGCGCCAGCAGCCTGGCGGACAAAAACTACAATGAGCAGTTCTTC,CASSLADKNYNEQFF
TRBD1,TRBV3-1/TRBV3-2,NA,TRBJ1-2,TGTGCCAGCAGCCCTACGACAGGGGGTAGGGGTGGCTACACCTTC,CASSPTTGGRGGYTF
TRBD1,TRBV3-1/TRBV3-2,NA,TRBJ1-1,TGTGCCAGCAGCCAAATAGTCAGGGGGCCGTTGGGCACTGAAGCTTTCTTT,CASSQIVRGPLGTEAFF
NA,TRBV7-9,NA,TRBJ2-3,TGTGCCAGCAGCTCTTTGTCAGGGGGGCCGTCGGCAGATACGCAGTATTTT,CASSSLSGGPSADTQYF
NA,TRBV21-1,NA,TRBJ2-7,TGTGCCAGCAGCTACACGGGAGTCCTCTCCTACGAGCAGTACTTC,CASSYTGVLSYEQYF
TRBD2,TRBV7-2,NA,TRBJ2-3,TGTGCCAGCACCGAAATAGCGGGGGCCCCCGATACGCAGTATTTT,CASTEIAGAPDTQYF
NA,TRBV28,NA,TRBJ1-1,TGTGCCAGCAGTTTTAACCCAGGGAACACTGAAGCTTTCTTT,CASSFNPGNTEAFF